This T cell receptor beta chain was identified during a study of PD-L1 blockade in urothelial cancer (TCRdb year 2017). Some background on the complete study: Every patient began therapy in the mid-2010s and was given atezolizumab 1,200 mg intravenously every 3 weeks. About 90% of the 29 patients were males with bladder-origin urothelial cancer, and about 65% of the roughly 30 reported a prior smoking history. An ECOG performance status of 0 or 1 was recorded for the patients, and 0 to 3 prior chemotherapy regimens had been received by the patients. Blood samples were analyzed at two time points: 3 weeks after treatment start (second dose) and 6 weeks after treatment start. Blood samples gave median yields of approximately 130,000 T cells and some 84,000 unique TCRs, along with a median clonality of roughly 0.08. The study, an exploratory multi-omic analysis, examined somatic, immune and clinical correlates of response to PD-L1 blockade with atezolizumab in urothelial cancer. Pretreatment tumor samples and matched peripheral blood, collected serially before and after atezolizumab treatment, underwent TCR sequencing. Durable clinical benefit meant progression-free survival longer than 6 months, and TCR features were also tested against progression-free and overall survival. Whole exome sequencing and RNA sequencing of pretreatment tumors were performed alongside TCR sequencing in the same patients. Durable clinical benefit was achieved by nine patients and was not achieved by 20 patients. Pretreatment blood TCR-seq was available for about 30 patients, at least one posttreatment blood collection was obtained for about 25 patients, and tumor TCR-seq was available for about 25 patients.

As to this clone: Which antigen it targets is not known. Base qualities are missing; no much larger clone stands one base away.

Each PCR received spiked-in synthetic TCR analog templates so that absolute template abundance could be estimated from read counts. Using the immunoSEQ assay, TCRbeta CDR3 regions were amplified from genomic DNA with bias-controlled V and J gene primers. Sequencing of rearranged TCRbeta segments was performed at approximately 20X coverage. Processing in the source paper ran as follows. Sequencing errors were corrected by clustering, and CDR3s were annotated against IMGT so that V, D and J genes could be assigned. Only productive TCRbeta rearrangements were used in downstream analyses, excluding out-of-frame or stop-codon sequences. To compute clonality, Shannon entropy was normalized by the log of the number of unique productive sequences and then subtracted from one. Clones differing between time points or between blood and tumor were identified using Fisher's exact test with Benjamini-Hochberg correction, with an adjusted p below 0.01 applied as the threshold. As stored in TCRdb, this immuneACCESS dataset retains in-frame rearrangements with V and J assigned. A fraction of the clones does not appear; measured against another copy, unresolved V genes explain less than half of the discrepancy, and the remainder lacks a known reason. D and trimming were read from the DNA, whereas the V and J calls and clone size are those reported in that table. This sample lists 35,000 to 45,000 clones; 65% to 90% were detected once. The top ten clonotypes cover 6.8% of the sample.

Looking up the germline V gene yields CDR1 MNHEY and CDR2 SVGAGI. From the cysteine up to the phenylalanine, the CDR3 has a length of 16 residues. The read is trimmed to its CDR3 DNA, 48 bases read in frame from base 1. V loses 0 bases, J loses 9 bases, and the germline ends lie 15 bases apart. The study at large found these results: At 3 weeks after the start of treatment, tumor-associated TCR clones in peripheral blood had expanded more in patients with durable benefit (n ≈ 23, p = 0.022). Because the sample size was small (n ≈ 27) and many of the analyses were exploratory, the results are meant to be hypothesis-generating. Improved progression-free and overall survival was found to be associated with pretreatment peripheral blood TCR clonality below the median.

The time point label for this specimen denotes: pretreatment peripheral blood. The cohort comprised 25 to 30 patients with locally advanced or metastatic urothelial carcinoma treated at Memorial Sloan Kettering on a trial protocol. Peripheral blood mononuclear cells were collected pretreatment and during treatment, with between 1 and 8 total time points per patient. The Qiagen DNeasy Blood extraction kit was used to purify genomic DNA from total PBMCs and from tumor samples. Collected pretreatment and during treatment, PBMCs were isolated and stored as previously described. The chain uses TRBV6-5 and TRBJ1-6; no D gene call is confident. Here the sequenced sample was PBMCs, taken around atezolizumab (anti-PD-L1) treatment. The TCR was taken from a man between 60 and 70 years old with urothelial cancer. The CDR3 here reads CASSYSGGREGSPLHF. The DNA is as follows: TGTGCCAGCAGTTACTCGGGAGGAAGGGAGGGTTCACCCCTCCACTTT.